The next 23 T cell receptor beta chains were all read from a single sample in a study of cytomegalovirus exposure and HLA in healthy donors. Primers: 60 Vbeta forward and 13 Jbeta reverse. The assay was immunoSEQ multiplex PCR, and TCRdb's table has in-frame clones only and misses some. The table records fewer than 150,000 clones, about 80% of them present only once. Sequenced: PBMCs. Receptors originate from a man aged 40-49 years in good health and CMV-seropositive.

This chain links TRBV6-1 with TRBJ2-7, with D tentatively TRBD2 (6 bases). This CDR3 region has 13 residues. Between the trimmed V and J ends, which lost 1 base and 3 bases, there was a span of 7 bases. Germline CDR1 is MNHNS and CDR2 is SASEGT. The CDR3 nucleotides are TGTGCCAGCAGTGAAGGGGGGGTCTACGAGCAGTACTTC. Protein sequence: CASSEGGVYEQYF.

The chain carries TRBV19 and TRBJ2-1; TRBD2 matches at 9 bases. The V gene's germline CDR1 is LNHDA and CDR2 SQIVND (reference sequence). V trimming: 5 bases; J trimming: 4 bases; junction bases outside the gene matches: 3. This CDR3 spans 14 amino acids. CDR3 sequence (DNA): TGTGCCAGTAGTGGCGGGGGGGCGTACAATGAGCAGTTCTTC. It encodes CASSGGGAYNEQFF.

The CDR3: CATSKFVSQETQYF. CDR3 sequence (DNA): TGTGCCACCAGCAAATTTGTGTCGCAAGAGACCCAGTACTTC. V usage is TRBV15 and J usage is TRBJ2-5; D gene unclear. The CDR3 sequence is 14 residues long. Germline assignment: CDR1 LNHNV and CDR2 YYDKDF (reference sequence). Trimming removed 4 bases from V and 2 bases from J, with 11 bases in between. Full variable domain (outside the CDR3, taken from reference TRBV15 and TRBJ2-5): DAMVIQNPRYQVTQFGKPVTLSCSQTLNHNVMYWYQQKSSQAPKLLFHYYDKDFNNEADTPDNFQSRRPNTSFCFLDIRSPGLGDTAMYLCATSKFVSQETQYFGPGTRLLVL.

CDR3 region: CASTLDSHQPQHF. The DNA for the CDR3 is TGTGCCAGTACCCTTGACAGTCATCAGCCCCAGCATTTT. This chain uses TRBV19 with TRBJ1-5, with D maybe TRBD1 (5 bases). The CDR3 spans 13 residues. Trimming removed 7 bases at V and 5 bases at J, with 12 bases between. Germline V gives CDR1 LNHDA, CDR2 SQIVND (reference sequence).

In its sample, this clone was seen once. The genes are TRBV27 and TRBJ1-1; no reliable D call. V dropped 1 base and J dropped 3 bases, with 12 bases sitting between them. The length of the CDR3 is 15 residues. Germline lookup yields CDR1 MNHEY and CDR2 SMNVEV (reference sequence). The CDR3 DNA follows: TGTGCCAGCAGTTTATTCTCGGGCGGGGACACTGAAGCTTTCTTT. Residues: CASSLFSGGDTEAFF.

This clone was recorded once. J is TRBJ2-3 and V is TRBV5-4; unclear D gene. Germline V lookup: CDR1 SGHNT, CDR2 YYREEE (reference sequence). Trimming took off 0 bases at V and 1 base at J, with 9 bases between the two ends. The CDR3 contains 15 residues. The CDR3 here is CASSLGPGGTDTQYF. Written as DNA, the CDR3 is TGTGCCAGCAGCTTGGGGCCCGGAGGCACAGATACGCAGTATTTT.

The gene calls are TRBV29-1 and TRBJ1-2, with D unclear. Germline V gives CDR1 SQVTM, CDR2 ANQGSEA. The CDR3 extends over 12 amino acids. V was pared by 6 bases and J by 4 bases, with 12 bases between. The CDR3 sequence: CSVPGLLYGYTF. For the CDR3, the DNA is TGCAGCGTCCCCGGACTCCTCTATGGCTACACCTTC.

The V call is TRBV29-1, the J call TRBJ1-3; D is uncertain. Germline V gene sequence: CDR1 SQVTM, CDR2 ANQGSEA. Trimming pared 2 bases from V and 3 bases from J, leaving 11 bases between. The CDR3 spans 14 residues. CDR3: CSVESRLGGNTIYF. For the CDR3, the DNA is TGCAGCGTTGAAAGCCGCCTAGGTGGAAACACCATATATTTT.

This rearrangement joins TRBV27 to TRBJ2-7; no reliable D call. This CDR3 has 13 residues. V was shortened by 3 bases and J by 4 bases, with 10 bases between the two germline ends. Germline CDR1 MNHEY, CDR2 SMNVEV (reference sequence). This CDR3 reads CASSFGSIYEQYF. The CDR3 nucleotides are TGTGCCAGCAGTTTTGGCTCCATTTACGAGCAGTACTTC.

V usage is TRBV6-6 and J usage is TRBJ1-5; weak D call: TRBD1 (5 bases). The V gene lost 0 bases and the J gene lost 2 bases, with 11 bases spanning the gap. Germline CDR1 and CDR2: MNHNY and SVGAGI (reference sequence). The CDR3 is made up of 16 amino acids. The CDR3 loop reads CASSYSETRGNQPQHF. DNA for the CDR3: TGTGCCAGCAGTTACTCTGAGACCAGGGGCAATCAGCCCCAGCATTTT.

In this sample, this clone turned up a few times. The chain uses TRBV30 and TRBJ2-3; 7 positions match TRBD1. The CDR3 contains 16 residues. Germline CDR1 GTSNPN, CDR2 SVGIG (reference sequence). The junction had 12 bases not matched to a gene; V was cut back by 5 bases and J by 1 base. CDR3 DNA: TGTGCCTGGGAGACCGCCAGACAGGGACGCACAGATACGCAGTATTTT. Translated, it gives CAWETARQGRTDTQYF.

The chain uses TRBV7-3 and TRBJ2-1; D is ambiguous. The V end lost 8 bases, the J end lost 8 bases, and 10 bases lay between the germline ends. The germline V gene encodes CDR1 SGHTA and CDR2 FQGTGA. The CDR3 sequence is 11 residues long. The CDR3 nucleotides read TGTGCCAGCGGTAGCAGCCATGAGCAGTTCTTC. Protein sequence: CASGSSHEQFF.

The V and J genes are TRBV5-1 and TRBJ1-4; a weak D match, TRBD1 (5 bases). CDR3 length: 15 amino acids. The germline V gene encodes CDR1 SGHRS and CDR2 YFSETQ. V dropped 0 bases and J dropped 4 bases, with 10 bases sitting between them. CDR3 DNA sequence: TGCGCCAGCAGCTTGGGGGGCGGATATAATGAAAAACTGTTTTTT. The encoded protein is CASSLGGGYNEKLFF.

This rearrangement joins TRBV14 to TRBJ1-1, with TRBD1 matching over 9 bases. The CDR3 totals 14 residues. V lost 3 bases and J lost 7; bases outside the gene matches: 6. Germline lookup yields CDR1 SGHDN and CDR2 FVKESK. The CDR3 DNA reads TGTGCCAGCAGCCATGAGGGACAGGGCAGTGAAGCTTTCTTT. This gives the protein CASSHEGQGSEAFF.

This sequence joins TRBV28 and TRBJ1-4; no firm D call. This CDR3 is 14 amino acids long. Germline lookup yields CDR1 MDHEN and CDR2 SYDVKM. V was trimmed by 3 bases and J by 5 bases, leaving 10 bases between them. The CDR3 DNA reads TGTGCCAGCAGTTTCTGGCCGCAGAATGAAAAACTGTTTTTT. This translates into CASSFWPQNEKLFF.

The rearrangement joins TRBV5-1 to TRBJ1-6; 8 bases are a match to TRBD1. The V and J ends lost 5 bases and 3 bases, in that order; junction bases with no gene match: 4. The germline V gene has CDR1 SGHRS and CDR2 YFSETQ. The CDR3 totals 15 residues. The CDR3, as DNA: TGCGCCAGCAGTAGACAGGGGTTCTATAATTCACCCCTCCACTTT. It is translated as CASSRQGFYNSPLHF.

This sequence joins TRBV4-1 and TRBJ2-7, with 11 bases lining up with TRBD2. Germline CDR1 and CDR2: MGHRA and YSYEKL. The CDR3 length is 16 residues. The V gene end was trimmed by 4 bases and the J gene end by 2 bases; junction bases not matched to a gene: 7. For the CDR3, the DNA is TGCGCCAGCAGCCGAAAACTAGCGGGAGATCCCTACGAGCAGTACTTC. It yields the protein CASSRKLAGDPYEQYF.

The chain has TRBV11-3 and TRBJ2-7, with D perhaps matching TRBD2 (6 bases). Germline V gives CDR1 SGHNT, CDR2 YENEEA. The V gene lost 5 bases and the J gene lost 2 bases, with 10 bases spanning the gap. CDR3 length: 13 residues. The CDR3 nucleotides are TGTGCCAGCAGCAACGGAGGGACCTACGAGCAGTACTTC. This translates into CASSNGGTYEQYF.

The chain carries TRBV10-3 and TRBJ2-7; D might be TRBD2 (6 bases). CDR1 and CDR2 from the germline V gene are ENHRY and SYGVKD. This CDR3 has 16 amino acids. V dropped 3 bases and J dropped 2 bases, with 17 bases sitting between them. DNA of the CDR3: TGTGCCATCAGTGACCCGAGCGGGCCAAGGGCCTACGAGCAGTACTTC. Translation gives CAISDPSGPRAYEQYF.

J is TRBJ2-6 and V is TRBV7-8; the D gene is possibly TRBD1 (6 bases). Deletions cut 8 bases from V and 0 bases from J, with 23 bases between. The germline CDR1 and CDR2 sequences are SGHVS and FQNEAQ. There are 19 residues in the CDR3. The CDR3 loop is CASGPNRVQLYSGANVLTF. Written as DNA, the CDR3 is TGTGCCAGCGGACCTAACAGGGTGCAACTATACTCTGGGGCCAACGTCCTGACTTTC.

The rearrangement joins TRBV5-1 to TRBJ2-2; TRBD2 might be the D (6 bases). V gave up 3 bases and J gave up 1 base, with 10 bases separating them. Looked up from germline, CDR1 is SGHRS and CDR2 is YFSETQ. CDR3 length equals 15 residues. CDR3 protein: CASSSGVRNTGELFF. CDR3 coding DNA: TGCGCCAGCAGCTCGGGGGTCCGGAACACCGGGGAGCTGTTTTTT.

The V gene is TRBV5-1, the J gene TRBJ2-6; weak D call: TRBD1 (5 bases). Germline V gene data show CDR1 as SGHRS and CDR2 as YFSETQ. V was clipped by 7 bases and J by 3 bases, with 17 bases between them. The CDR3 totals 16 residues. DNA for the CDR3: TGCGCCAGCGTAGACCACCCAGGGATTGGGGCCAACGTCCTGACTTTC. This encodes CASVDHPGIGANVLTF.

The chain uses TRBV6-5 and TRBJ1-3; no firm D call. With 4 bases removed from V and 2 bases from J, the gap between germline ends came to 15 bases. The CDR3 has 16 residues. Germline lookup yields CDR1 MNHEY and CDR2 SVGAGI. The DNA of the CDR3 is TGTGCCAGCAGTTCCCGTTGGTCAGGAACTGGAAACACCATATATTTT. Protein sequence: CASSSRWSGTGNTIYF.